One and the same sample provided the 22 T cell receptor beta chains below, sequenced in a study of T-cell reconstitution after alpha-beta-depleted transplantation in children (dated by TCRdb to between 2015 and 2016). The library was prepared using PCR. For sequencing, an Illumina HiSeq 2500 was employed. Molecular barcoding was employed in the preparation of TCR libraries, with unique molecular identifiers being used to normalize TCRbeta repertoire quantification. Starting from the raw public reads, TCRdb applied fastp trimming at Q25, assembled clones with MiXCR and retained in-frame beta chains. A single entry per CDR3 protein holds the most common genes and DNA from its merged rows. This sample has about 350,000 distinct CDR3 sequences in its table, and approximately 12% of those were observed once. Approximately 4.3% of the sample is in the top ten clones. Sequenced here: PBMCs, sampled from the stem cell graft. The origin of the receptors is a human donor who donated a stem cell graft to a child with Fanconi anemia.

This clonotype was seen more than once but under ten times. The rearrangement links TRBV20-1 to TRBJ1-5; 7 nucleotides agree with TRBD1. CDR3 length equals 15 residues. Germline-derived CDR1 and CDR2 are DFQATT and SNEGSKA (reference sequence). Unmatched junction bases numbered 11, after V lost 2 bases and J lost 7 bases. The DNA of the CDR3 is TGCAGTGCTAGACTCTTAACAGGGGCCGGACAGCCCCAGCATTTT. Protein sequence: CSARLLTGAGQPQHF.

This clonotype came up many times. CDR3 residues: CASSQVSGELFF. In nucleotides, the CDR3 is TGTGCCAGCAGCCAAGTTAGCGGGGAGCTGTTTTTT. The chain links TRBV4-2 to TRBJ2-2; D not resolved. This CDR3 is built from 12 residues. CDR1 LGHNA and CDR2 YNFKEQ come from the germline V gene. V was cut by 1 base and J by 7 bases, with 4 bases left in between.

In this sample, this clonotype turned up many times. This chain connects TRBV5-1 to TRBJ2-7; 7 nucleotides line up with TRBD1. With V trimmed by 4 bases and J by 4 bases, 11 bases remained unmatched. The CDR3 extends over 15 amino acids. Germline CDR1 SGHRS, CDR2 YFSETQ. This chain's CDR3 is CASSLGQTGVYEQYV. The CDR3 nucleotides are TGCGCCAGCAGCCTGGGACAGACTGGGGTTTACGAGCAGTACGTC.

The chain carries TRBV10-2 and TRBJ1-2; TRBD1 matches at 7 bases. CDR3 size: 14 residues. CDR1 is WSHSY, CDR2 SAAADI, per germline. V was pared by 3 bases and J by 8 bases, with 9 bases of the junction left unmatched. This CDR3 reads CASSEGQDDAGYTF. The DNA for the CDR3 is TGCGCCAGCAGTGAAGGACAGGACGACGCCGGCTACACCTTC.

Many counts were recorded for this clonotype. The chain carries TRBV10-3 and TRBJ2-5; D possibly corresponds to TRBD1 (6 bases). The V end lost 4 bases, the J end lost 5 bases, and 8 bases lay between the germline ends. Germline V CDR1 and CDR2: ENHRY, SYGVKD. The length of the CDR3 is 12 residues. CDR3 residues: CAISGQGETQYF. The CDR3 DNA follows: TGTGCCATCAGTGGGCAGGGGGAGACCCAGTACTTC.

In its sample, this clonotype was seen a few times. The chain has TRBV4-3 and TRBJ2-5; D not certain. CDR3 length: 15 residues. Germline V gene data show CDR1 as LGHNA and CDR2 as YSLEER. Trimming took off 0 bases at V and 5 bases at J, with 13 bases between the two ends. CDR3 nucleotide sequence: TGCGCCAGCAGCCAAGATCGGGCCTGGCCGGAGACCCAGTACTTC. Encoded protein: CASSQDRAWPETQYF.

The chain combines TRBV12-3 or TRBV12-4 with TRBJ1-1; D is ambiguous. There are 13 residues in the CDR3. The V end lost 6 bases, the J end lost 4 bases, and 12 bases lay between the germline ends. DNA of the CDR3: TGTGCCAGCAGGCCCACGGCCCCCACTGAAGCTTTCTTT. Amino acids: CASRPTAPTEAFF.

This clonotype came up many times. The chain joins TRBV5-5 to TRBJ1-2, with 7 nucleotides matching TRBD1. V trimming: 5 bases; J trimming: 3 bases; junction bases outside the gene matches: 4. The CDR3 totals 13 residues. CDR1 is SGHKS, CDR2 YYEKEE, per germline (reference sequence). CDR3 sequence (DNA): TGTGCCAGCAGTCGCGGGACAGACTATGGCTACACCTTC. Protein product: CASSRGTDYGYTF.

J is TRBJ1-6 and V is TRBV6-5; 10 bases align to TRBD1. Germline loops: CDR1 MNHEY, CDR2 SVGAGI. Trimming at V came to 0 bases and at J to 7 bases, leaving 6 bases not matched to a gene. This CDR3 is built from 17 residues. The CDR3 bases are TGTGCCAGCAGTTACTCGGGACAGGGGAGGGAAAATTCACCCCTCCACTTT. It specifies CASSYSGQGRENSPLHF.

This clonotype appeared many times. The genes are TRBV14 and TRBJ2-5, with D unresolved. This CDR3 is built from 13 residues. Trimming removed 1 base from V and 3 bases from J, with 6 bases in between. Per germline, CDR1 SGHDN and CDR2 FVKESK. CDR3 residues: CASSQVSKETQYF. The CDR3 DNA sequence: TGTGCCAGCAGCCAAGTTAGCAAAGAGACCCAGTACTTC.

This clonotype was detected ten times or more. The chain is built from TRBV10-3 and TRBJ1-6; 9 bases fit TRBD1. J gave up 5 bases and V 4 bases, and 3 bases lay outside the gene matches. The CDR3 is made up of 15 amino acids. Germline loops: CDR1 ENHRY, CDR2 SYGVKD. CDR3 DNA sequence: TGTGCCATCAGTGTGGGACAGGGTAATAATTCACCCCTCCACTTT. Its protein product is CAISVGQGNNSPLHF.

This clonotype has a handful of counts. V usage is TRBV12-3 or TRBV12-4 and J usage is TRBJ1-5, with 7 nucleotides matching TRBD1. Trimming took 10 bases from V and 4 from J; bases not matched to a gene: 10. CDR3 length equals 14 residues. The CDR3 region is CAIKTGTANQPQHF. In nucleotides, the CDR3 is TGTGCCATCAAGACCGGGACAGCGAATCAGCCCCAGCATTTT.

This clonotype was counted many times. The rearrangement joins TRBV20-1 to TRBJ2-7; 7 nucleotides align to TRBD2. The CDR3 covers 12 residues. V shed 6 bases, J shed 6 bases, and the junction held 8 bases outside the gene matches. The germline V gene encodes CDR1 DFQATT and CDR2 SNEGSKA (reference sequence). CDR3 protein: CSASGGFSEQYF. CDR3 in DNA: TGCAGTGCCTCGGGGGGTTTCAGCGAGCAGTACTTC.

This clonotype was recorded many times. The rearrangement joins TRBV12-3 or TRBV12-4 to TRBJ2-7, with D maybe TRBD1 (6 bases). This CDR3 is 12 amino acids long. The V gene lost 6 bases and the J gene lost 6 bases, with 12 bases spanning the gap. CDR3 DNA: TGTGCCAGCAGCCCGGGACATCTCGAGCAGTACTTC. It is translated as CASSPGHLEQYF.

This clonotype was counted many times. This rearrangement joins TRBV12-3 or TRBV12-4 to TRBJ1-6, with 8 bases identical to TRBD1. The CDR3 runs 13 residues. J was trimmed by 7 bases and V by 5 bases; bases with no gene match: 1. The CDR3 DNA is TGTGCCAGCAGTGACAGGGGAAATTCACCCCTCCACTTT. This sequence encodes CASSDRGNSPLHF.

This clonotype came up a few times. DNA for the CDR3: TGTGCCAGCAGCCCCCTCGGGACAGGGGGCTTGAATACGCAGTATTTT. Translation: CASSPLGTGGLNTQYF. The V and J genes are TRBV9 and TRBJ2-3; 12 bases match TRBD1. In germline, CDR1 is SGDLS, CDR2 YYNGEE. The CDR3 has 16 residues. V was pared by 4 bases and J by 7 bases, with 10 bases of the junction left unmatched.

This clonotype was counted ten times or more. The chain carries TRBV18 and TRBJ1-1; 7 nucleotides line up with TRBD1. The CDR3 sequence is 14 residues long. V was pared by 6 bases and J by 4 bases, with 8 bases of the junction left unmatched. CDR1 KGHSH and CDR2 LQKENI come from the germline V gene. The CDR3 sequence: CASSVTGDSTEAFF. The CDR3 DNA reads as TGTGCCAGCTCGGTTACAGGGGATAGCACTGAAGCTTTCTTT.

This clonotype has a count of ten or more. The CDR3 region has the DNA TGCAGTGCTCGAGGGACAGGGTACCAAGAGACCCAGTACTTC. It is translated as CSARGTGYQETQYF. The chain has TRBV20-1 and TRBJ2-5; 9 nucleotides agree with TRBD1. The length of the CDR3 is 14 residues. Looked up from germline, CDR1 is DFQATT and CDR2 is SNEGSKA (reference sequence). After removal of 5 bases from V and 0 bases from J, the junction contained 4 bases not matched to a gene.

This clonotype came up many times. V gene TRBV6-2 or TRBV6-3 combines with J gene TRBJ1-1; D remains unclear. V was cut by 4 bases and J by 0 bases, with 6 bases left in between. Germline values: CDR1 MNHEY, CDR2 SVGEGT. The CDR3 is 13 amino acids. The CDR3 region has the DNA TGTGCCAGCAGTTTCGTCATGAACACTGAAGCTTTCTTT. Amino acids: CASSFVMNTEAFF.

This clonotype was seen many times. The chain is built from TRBV11-2 and TRBJ2-1; D not resolved. The CDR3 extends over 12 amino acids. CDR1 and CDR2 from the germline V gene are SGHAT and FQNNGV. V was trimmed by 1 base and J by 9 bases, leaving 7 bases between them. CDR3 bases: TGTGCCAGCAGCTTAGCAGGCCTTGAGCAGTTCTTC. This codes for CASSLAGLEQFF.

This rearrangement joins TRBV18 to TRBJ2-1; 10 bases map to TRBD2. Germline lookup yields CDR1 KGHSH and CDR2 LQKENI. V shed 3 bases, J shed 9 bases, and the junction held 11 bases outside the gene matches. The CDR3 runs to 16 residues. CDR3 in DNA: TGTGCCAGCTCACCTCCTGTCAGCGGGGGGGATGGTGAGCAGTTCTTC. Its translation is CASSPPVSGGDGEQFF.

This clonotype occurred a few times. The chain employs TRBV7-6 and TRBJ1-4; 10 bases are shared with TRBD1. The J segment lost 6 bases and the V segment lost 5 bases, leaving 9 bases of the junction unmatched. The germline CDR1 and CDR2 sequences are SGHVS and FNYEAQ. The CDR3 loop spans 16 amino acids. The CDR3 bases are TGTGCCAGCAGCCGAAGACAGGGGGCAGAGGATGAAAAACTGTTTTTT. Encoded protein: CASSRRQGAEDEKLFF.